This TCR beta chain appears in the sequencing data of a study of vaccination effects on CD4 cells after COVID-19. The length of the CDR3 is 14 residues. Germline V CDR1 and CDR2: SNHLY, FYNNEI. V shed 11 bases and J shed 4 bases, with 17 bases lying between them. Cells that had been cultured for 10 days were the source of isolated CD4+ T cells. Using immunoSEQ multiplex PCR, the repertoire was profiled, and TCRdb retains in-frame clones only, with some absent. The table has 65,000 to 80,000 clones, about 74% seen once. This clone was observed once. Its antigen remains unknown. The chain carries TRBV2 and TRBJ2-2; tentatively, D is TRBD1 or TRBD2 (6 bases each). The material sequenced was CD4+ T cells from PBMCs cultured without peptide, taken before COVID-19 vaccination. The clonotype originates from a human donor who received a COVID-19 vaccine. CDR3 residues: CASMLEGGTGELFF. For the CDR3, the DNA is TGTGCCTCGATGTTGGAGGGGGGCACCGGGGAGCTGTTTTTT. Using reference TRBV2 and TRBJ2-2 for the parts outside the CDR3, the full variable domain is EPEVTQTPSHQVTQMGQEVILRCVPISNHLYFYWYRQILGQKVEFLVSFYNNEISEKSEIFDDQFSVERPDGSNFTLKIRSTKLEDSAMYFCASMLEGGTGELFFGEGSRLTVL.